The rows below give T cell receptor beta chains drawn from one sample of a study of T-cell reconstitution after alpha-beta-depleted transplantation in children. TCRdb called the PCR reads again in MiXCR, with one record for every CDR3 protein. The repertoire includes over 150,000 distinct CDR3 sequences, over 8.5% of them detected once, and about 12% sits in the top ten. The material was PBMCs, obtained before TCRalphabeta/CD19-depleted stem cell transplant. These receptors were taken from a boy between 2 and 10 years old with acute myeloid leukemia, due to receive a stem cell transplant. Both conserved end residues are part of each CDR3. The order of the fields is clone size, V gene, D gene, CDR3 length, J gene, CDR3 protein, CDR3 DNA. D genes are given only for firm matches. Clone size appears in some rows only: once, few, many, or a class for an expanded clone.

clone size: many; V gene: TRBV20-1; D gene: TRBD1; CDR3 length: 13; J gene: TRBJ1-1; CDR3 protein: CSARRQGRTEAFF; CDR3 DNA: TGCAGTGCTCGGAGACAGGGACGGACTGAAGCTTTCTTT
clone size: many; V gene: TRBV7-9; D gene: .; CDR3 length: 12; J gene: TRBJ2-3; CDR3 protein: CASSLHADTQYF; CDR3 DNA: TGTGCCAGCAGCTTACATGCAGATACGCAGTATTTT
clone size: many; V gene: TRBV14; D gene: .; CDR3 length: 15; J gene: TRBJ2-7; CDR3 protein: CASSLSLVRNYEQYF; CDR3 DNA: TGTGCCAGCAGCCTCAGTCTAGTGCGGAACTACGAGCAGTACTTC
clone size: many; V gene: TRBV5-1; D gene: .; CDR3 length: 14; J gene: TRBJ1-1; CDR3 protein: CASSSRGVDTEAFF; CDR3 DNA: TGCGCCAGCAGCTCGCGCGGTGTAGACACTGAAGCTTTCTTT
clone size: many; V gene: TRBV4-2; D gene: .; CDR3 length: 13; J gene: TRBJ2-7; CDR3 protein: CASSPGETYEQYF; CDR3 DNA: TGTGCCAGCAGCCCCGGGGAGACCTACGAGCAGTACTTC
clone size: many; V gene: TRBV28; D gene: TRBD2; CDR3 length: 18; J gene: TRBJ2-4; CDR3 protein: CASSYHLAGVGAKNIQYF; CDR3 DNA: TGTGCCAGCAGTTACCACTTAGCGGGAGTCGGGGCCAAAAACATTCAGTACTTC
clone size: many; V gene: TRBV29-1; D gene: .; CDR3 length: 14; J gene: TRBJ2-1; CDR3 protein: CSVEGGEVSNEQFF; CDR3 DNA: TGCAGCGTTGAGGGGGGTGAGGTCTCCAATGAGCAGTTCTTC
clone size: many; V gene: TRBV5-1; D gene: .; CDR3 length: 15; J gene: TRBJ2-1; CDR3 protein: CASSLDPSSYNEQFF; CDR3 DNA: TGCGCCAGCAGCTTAGACCCTAGCTCCTACAATGAGCAGTTCTTC
clone size: many; V gene: TRBV29-1; D gene: TRBD1; CDR3 length: 14; J gene: TRBJ1-2; CDR3 protein: CSAGDDRGVYGYTF; CDR3 DNA: TGCAGCGCCGGGGACGACAGGGGCGTCTATGGCTACACCTTC
clone size: .; V gene: TRBV12-2; D gene: .; CDR3 length: 20; J gene: TRBJ1-5; CDR3 protein: CASRSSSPFDRKAGNQPQHF; CDR3 DNA: TGTGCAAGTCGCTCCTCCTCACCTTTTGACAGGAAGGCTGGCAATCAGCCCCAGCATTTT
clone size: .; V gene: TRBV19; D gene: TRBD1; CDR3 length: 16; J gene: TRBJ1-5; CDR3 protein: CASSPDRGRGNQPQHF; CDR3 DNA: TGTGCCAGTAGTCCTGACAGGGGGCGAGGTAATCAGCCCCAGCATTTT
clone size: many; V gene: TRBV5-1; D gene: TRBD1; CDR3 length: 15; J gene: TRBJ2-1; CDR3 protein: CASSQSGTGFNEQFF; CDR3 DNA: TGCGCCAGCAGTCAGTCCGGGACAGGGTTCAATGAGCAGTTCTTC
clone size: many; V gene: TRBV5-6; D gene: .; CDR3 length: 18; J gene: TRBJ2-4; CDR3 protein: CASRTARGRRGAKNIQYF; CDR3 DNA: TGTGCCAGCCGTACTGCGAGGGGCCGAAGGGGCGCCAAAAACATTCAGTACTTC
clone size: many; V gene: TRBV10-3; D gene: .; CDR3 length: 14; J gene: TRBJ1-2; CDR3 protein: CAISESGEAYGYTF; CDR3 DNA: TGTGCCATCAGTGAGTCAGGGGAGGCCTATGGCTACACCTTC
clone size: many; V gene: TRBV12-3/TRBV12-4; D gene: TRBD1; CDR3 length: 13; J gene: TRBJ2-3; CDR3 protein: CASSTGGGDTQYF; CDR3 DNA: TGTGCCAGCAGCACAGGGGGCGGAGATACGCAGTATTTT